This TCR beta chain was sequenced for a study of blood T cell repertoires in COVID-19. Study as a whole: The analysed material was cDNA or gDNA that came from T cells, B-cell-depleted T cells, or PBMCs.

Produced via immunoSEQ multiplex PCR; TCRdb's table is partial and in-frame only. The sample yields approximately 180,000 clones, about 88% seen once. The CDR3 length is 17 residues. The chain employs TRBV21-1 and TRBJ1-6; the DNA was not used to check the table's D call, TRBD1. TRBV21-1 is a pseudogene segment. The receptor was isolated from a woman aged 40 to 50 with acute COVID-19. What was sequenced was PBMCs or T cells enriched from blood (not recorded which). CDR3 sequence (DNA): TGTGCCAGCAGCAGAACGGACAGGGTCTCCTATAATTCACCCCTCCACTTT. It codes for CASSRTDRVSYNSPLHF.